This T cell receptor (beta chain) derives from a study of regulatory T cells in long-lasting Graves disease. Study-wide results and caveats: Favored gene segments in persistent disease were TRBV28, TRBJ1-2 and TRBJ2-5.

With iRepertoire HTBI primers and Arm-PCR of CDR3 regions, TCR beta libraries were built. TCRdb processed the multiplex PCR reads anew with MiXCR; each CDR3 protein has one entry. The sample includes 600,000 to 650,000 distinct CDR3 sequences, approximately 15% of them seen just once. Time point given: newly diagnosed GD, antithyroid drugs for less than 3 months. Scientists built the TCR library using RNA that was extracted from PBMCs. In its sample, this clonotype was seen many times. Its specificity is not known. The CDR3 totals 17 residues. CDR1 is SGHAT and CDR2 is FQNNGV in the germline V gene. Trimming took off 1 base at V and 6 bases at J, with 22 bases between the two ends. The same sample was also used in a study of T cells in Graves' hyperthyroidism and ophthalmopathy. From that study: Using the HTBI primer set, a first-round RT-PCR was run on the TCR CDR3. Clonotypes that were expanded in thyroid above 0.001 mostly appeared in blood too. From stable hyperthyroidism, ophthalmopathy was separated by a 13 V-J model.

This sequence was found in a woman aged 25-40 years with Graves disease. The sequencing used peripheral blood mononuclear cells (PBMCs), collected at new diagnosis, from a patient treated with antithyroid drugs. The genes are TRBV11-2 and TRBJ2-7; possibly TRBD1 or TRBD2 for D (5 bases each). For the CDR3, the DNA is TGTGCCAGCAGCTTAGTGGGCGGCCTCGAGGGGTTGTCCGAGCAGTACTTC. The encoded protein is CASSLVGGLEGLSEQYF.